This T cell receptor beta chain was obtained from a study of control samples from healthy donors and cancer patients. Produced via immunoSEQ multiplex PCR; TCRdb's table is partial and in-frame only. The sample lists some 150,000 clones; 91% were seen once. CDR3 length: 16 amino acids. Germline values: CDR1 LNHDA, CDR2 SQIVND (reference sequence). Trimming at V came to 0 bases and at J to 2 bases, leaving 6 bases not matched to a gene. The V and J genes are TRBV19 and TRBJ2-7, with 8 bases matching TRBD1. The sequence derives from a woman in her twenties or thirties in good health. Sequencing was carried out using blood. CDR3 in DNA: TGTGCCAGTAGTATAGATGGGACAGGTTACGCCTACGAGCAGTACTTC. This encodes CASSIDGTGYAYEQYF.